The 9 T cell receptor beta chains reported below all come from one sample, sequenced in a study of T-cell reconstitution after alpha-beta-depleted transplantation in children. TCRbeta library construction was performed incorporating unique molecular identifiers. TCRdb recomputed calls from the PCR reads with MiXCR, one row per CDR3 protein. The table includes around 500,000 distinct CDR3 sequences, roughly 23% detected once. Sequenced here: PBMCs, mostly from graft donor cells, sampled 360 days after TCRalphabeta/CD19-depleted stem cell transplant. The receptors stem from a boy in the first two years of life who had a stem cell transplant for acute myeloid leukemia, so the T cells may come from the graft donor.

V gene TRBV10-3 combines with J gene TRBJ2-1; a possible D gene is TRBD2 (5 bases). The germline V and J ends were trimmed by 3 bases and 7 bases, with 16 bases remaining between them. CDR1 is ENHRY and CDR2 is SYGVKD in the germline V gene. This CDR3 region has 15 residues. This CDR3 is CAISEFLPGLNEQFF. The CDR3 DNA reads TGTGCCATCAGTGAATTTTTACCGGGGTTAAATGAGCAGTTCTTC.

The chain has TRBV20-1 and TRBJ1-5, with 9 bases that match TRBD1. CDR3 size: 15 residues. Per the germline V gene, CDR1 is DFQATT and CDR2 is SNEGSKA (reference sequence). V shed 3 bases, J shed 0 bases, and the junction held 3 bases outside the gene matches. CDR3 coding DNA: TGCAGTGCTAGGACAGGGGGATATAGCAATCAGCCCCAGCATTTT. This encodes CSARTGGYSNQPQHF.

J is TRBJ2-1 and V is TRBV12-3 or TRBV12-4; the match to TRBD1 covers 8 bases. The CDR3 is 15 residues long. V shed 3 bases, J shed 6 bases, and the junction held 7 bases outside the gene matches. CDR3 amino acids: CASSLTGDLGNEQFF. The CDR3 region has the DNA TGTGCCAGCAGTTTGACAGGGGACCTGGGCAATGAGCAGTTCTTC.

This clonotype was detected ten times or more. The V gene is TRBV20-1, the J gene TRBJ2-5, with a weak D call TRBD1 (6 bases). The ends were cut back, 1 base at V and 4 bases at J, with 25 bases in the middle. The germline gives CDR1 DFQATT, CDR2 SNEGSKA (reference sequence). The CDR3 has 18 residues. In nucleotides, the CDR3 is TGCAGTGCTAGAGGTTCGGCAGGGGTCGCTTTAAGCCGAGAGACCCAGTACTTC. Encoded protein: CSARGSAGVALSRETQYF.

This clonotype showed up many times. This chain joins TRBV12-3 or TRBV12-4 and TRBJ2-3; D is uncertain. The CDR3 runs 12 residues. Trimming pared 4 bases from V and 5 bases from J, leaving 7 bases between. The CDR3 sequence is CASSSLEDTQYF. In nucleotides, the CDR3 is TGTGCCAGCAGTTCCCTAGAAGATACGCAGTATTTT.

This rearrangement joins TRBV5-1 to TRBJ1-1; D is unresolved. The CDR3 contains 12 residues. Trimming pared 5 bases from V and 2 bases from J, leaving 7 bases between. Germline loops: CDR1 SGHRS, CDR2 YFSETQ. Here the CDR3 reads CASRGSNTEAFF. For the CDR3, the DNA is TGCGCCAGCAGGGGTTCCAACACTGAAGCTTTCTTT.

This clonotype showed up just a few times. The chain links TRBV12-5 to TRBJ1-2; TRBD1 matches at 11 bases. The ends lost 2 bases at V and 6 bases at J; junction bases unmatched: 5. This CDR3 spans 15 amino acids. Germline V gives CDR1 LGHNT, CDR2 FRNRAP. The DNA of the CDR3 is TGTGCTAGTGGTTTGTCAGGGACAGGGGGAAATGGCTACACCTTC. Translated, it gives CASGLSGTGGNGYTF.

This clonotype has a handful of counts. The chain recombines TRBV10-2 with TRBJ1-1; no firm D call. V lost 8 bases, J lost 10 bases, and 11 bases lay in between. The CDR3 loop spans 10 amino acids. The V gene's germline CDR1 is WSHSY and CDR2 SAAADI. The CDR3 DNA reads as TGCGCCAGCCCCCCCAACGGAGCTTTCTTT. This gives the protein CASPPNGAFF.

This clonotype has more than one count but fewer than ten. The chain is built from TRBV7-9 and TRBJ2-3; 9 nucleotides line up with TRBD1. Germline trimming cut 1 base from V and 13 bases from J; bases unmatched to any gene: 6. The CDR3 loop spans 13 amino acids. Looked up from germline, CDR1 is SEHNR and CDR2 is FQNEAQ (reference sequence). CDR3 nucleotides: TGTGCCAGCAGCTTAGGGACAGGGGATTCGAAGTATTTT. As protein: CASSLGTGDSKYF. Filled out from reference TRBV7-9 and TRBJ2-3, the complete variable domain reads DTGVSQNPRHKITKRGQNVTFRCDPISEHNRLYWYRQTLGQGPEFLTYFQNEAQLEKSRLLSDRFSAERPKGSFSTLEIQRTEQGDSAMYLCASSLGTGDSKYFGPGTRLTVL.